The 2 T cell receptor beta chains in this list originate from one sample, sequenced in a study of shared clonotypes between healthy human individuals. Clones were read by immunoSEQ multiplex PCR, and TCRdb kept only the in-frame ones, dropping some. The data contain around 1,100,000 clones, around three quarters of them singletons. Sequenced: memory CD4+ T cells from PBMCs. Subset: CD45RA-negative fraction. Every receptor here comes from a young man in good health. Some clones in this sample may be carry-over from other donors' samples.

The rearrangement joins TRBV11-3 to TRBJ2-7; 10 bases line up with TRBD1. Per the germline V gene, CDR1 is SGHNT and CDR2 is YENEEA. With 2 bases clipped from V and 3 bases from J, the junction kept 4 bases outside the gene matches. This CDR3 comprises 15 residues. The CDR3 nucleotides are TGTGCCAGCAGCTTATTTGGGACAGGGGACTACGAGCAGTACTTC. Its protein product is CASSLFGTGDYEQYF.

This clone was picked up a small number of times. This chain joins TRBV28 and TRBJ1-3; 7 bases fit TRBD1. The CDR3 loop spans 14 amino acids. The germline CDR1 and CDR2 sequences are MDHEN and SYDVKM. V dropped 10 bases and J dropped 0; count of bases not matched to a gene: 6. This CDR3 reads CAILDRDSGNTIYF. CDR3 nucleotides: TGTGCCATCCTTGACAGGGACTCTGGAAACACCATATATTTT.